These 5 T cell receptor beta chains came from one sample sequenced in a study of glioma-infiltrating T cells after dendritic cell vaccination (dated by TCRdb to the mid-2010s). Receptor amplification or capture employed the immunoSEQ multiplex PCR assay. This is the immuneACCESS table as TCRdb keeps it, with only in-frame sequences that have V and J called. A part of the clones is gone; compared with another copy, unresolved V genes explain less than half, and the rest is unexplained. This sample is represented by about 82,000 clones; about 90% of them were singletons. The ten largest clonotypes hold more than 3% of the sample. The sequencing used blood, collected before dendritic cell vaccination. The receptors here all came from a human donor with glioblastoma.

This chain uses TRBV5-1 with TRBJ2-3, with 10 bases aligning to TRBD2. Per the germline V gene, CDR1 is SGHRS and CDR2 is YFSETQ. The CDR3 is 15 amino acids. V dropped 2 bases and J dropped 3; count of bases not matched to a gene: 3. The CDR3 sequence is CASSLAGGVTDTQYF. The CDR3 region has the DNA TGCGCCAGCAGCTTAGCGGGAGGGGTGACAGATACGCAGTATTTT.

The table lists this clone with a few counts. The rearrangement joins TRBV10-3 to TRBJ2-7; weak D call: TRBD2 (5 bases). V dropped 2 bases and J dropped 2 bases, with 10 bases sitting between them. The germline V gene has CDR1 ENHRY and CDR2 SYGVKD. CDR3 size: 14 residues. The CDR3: CAISEPGITYEQYF. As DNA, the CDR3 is TGTGCCATCAGTGAGCCCGGGATCACCTACGAGCAGTACTTC.

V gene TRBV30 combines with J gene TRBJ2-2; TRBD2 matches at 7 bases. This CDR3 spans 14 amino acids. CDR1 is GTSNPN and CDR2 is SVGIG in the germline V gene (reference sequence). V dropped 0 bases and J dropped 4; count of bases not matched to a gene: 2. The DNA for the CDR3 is TGTGCCTGGAGTGTAACGGGAGGCACCGGGGAGCTGTTTTTT. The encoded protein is CAWSVTGGTGELFF.

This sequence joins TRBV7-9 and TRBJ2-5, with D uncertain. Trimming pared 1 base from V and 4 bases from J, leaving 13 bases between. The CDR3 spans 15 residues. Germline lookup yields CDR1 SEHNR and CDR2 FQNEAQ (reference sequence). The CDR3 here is CASSLGGQMGETQYF. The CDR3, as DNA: TGTGCCAGCAGCTTAGGAGGTCAGATGGGAGAGACCCAGTACTTC.

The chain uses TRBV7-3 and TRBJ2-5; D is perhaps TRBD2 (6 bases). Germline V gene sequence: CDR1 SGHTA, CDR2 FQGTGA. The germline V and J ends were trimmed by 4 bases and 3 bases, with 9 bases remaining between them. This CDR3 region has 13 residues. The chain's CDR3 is CASSSRGKETQYF. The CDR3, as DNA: TGTGCCAGCAGCTCGCGGGGAAAAGAGACCCAGTACTTC.